This is a list of T cell receptor beta chains from one sample in a study of blood T cell repertoires in COVID-19. Sequencing was performed with immunoSEQ multiplex PCR; in TCRdb, only in-frame clones are kept and a portion is missing. The sample consists of fewer than 200,000 clones, 80% to 90% of them appearing once. The specimen sequenced was peripheral blood. The receptors come from a woman between 18 and 29 years old who had recovered from COVID-19. Both conserved end residues are part of each CDR3. D genes are given only for firm matches. Not all rows give a size; the values are once, few, many and, for expanded clones, a class.

J gene: TRBJ1-1; D gene: TRBD1; CDR3 length: 15; clone size: -; V gene: TRBV5-1; CDR3 DNA: TGCGCCAGCAGCCCCTGGGCAGGGGGCGGCACTGAAGCTTTCTTT; CDR3 protein: CASSPWAGGGTEAFF
J gene: TRBJ1-4; D gene: TRBD1; CDR3 length: 14; clone size: -; V gene: TRBV5-8; CDR3 DNA: TGTGCCAGCAGCTACTCGGGACAGAAGGAAAAACTGTTTTTT; CDR3 protein: CASSYSGQKEKLFF
J gene: TRBJ1-5; D gene: -; CDR3 length: 13; clone size: few; V gene: TRBV6-5; CDR3 DNA: TGTGCCAGCAGTTACGGGCCCCAGGGGCCCCAGCATTTT; CDR3 protein: CASSYGPQGPQHF
J gene: TRBJ1-5; D gene: -; CDR3 length: 17; clone size: -; V gene: TRBV24-1; CDR3 DNA: TGTGCCACCAGTGATTCCCACGGAACTAATAGCAATCAGCCCCAGCATTTT; CDR3 protein: CATSDSHGTNSNQPQHF
J gene: TRBJ2-2; D gene: TRBD1; CDR3 length: 16; clone size: -; V gene: TRBV6-2/TRBV6-3; CDR3 DNA: TGTGCCAGCAGTTACAGCAGGGGGTCGGACACCGGGGAGCTGTTTTTT; CDR3 protein: CASSYSRGSDTGELFF
J gene: TRBJ2-3; D gene: TRBD2; CDR3 length: 16; clone size: once; V gene: TRBV19; CDR3 DNA: TGTGCCAGTAGGTCAGGTGTCGGGGGGACCACAGATACGCAGTATTTT; CDR3 protein: CASRSGVGGTTDTQYF
J gene: TRBJ1-6; D gene: -; CDR3 length: 14; clone size: -; V gene: TRBV15; CDR3 DNA: TGTGCCACCAGCCGAGGGTCAGGGAATTCACCCCTCCACTTT; CDR3 protein: CATSRGSGNSPLHF
J gene: TRBJ1-2; D gene: -; CDR3 length: 14; clone size: -; V gene: TRBV27; CDR3 DNA: TGTGCCAGCAGTTTATTGGGCAGAGACCATGGCTACACCTTC; CDR3 protein: CASSLLGRDHGYTF
J gene: TRBJ1-2; D gene: -; CDR3 length: 13; clone size: -; V gene: TRBV9; CDR3 DNA: TGTGCCAGCAGCGTAGAGGGAGCCTATGGCTACACCTTC; CDR3 protein: CASSVEGAYGYTF
J gene: TRBJ1-2; D gene: -; CDR3 length: 13; clone size: -; V gene: TRBV15; CDR3 DNA: TGTGCCACCAGCACTAGGAGGGGAGATGGCTACACCTTC; CDR3 protein: CATSTRRGDGYTF
J gene: TRBJ2-1; D gene: -; CDR3 length: 15; clone size: -; V gene: TRBV7-9; CDR3 DNA: TGTGCCAGCACCGATCCGGGGGAAGCCTACAATGAGCAGTTCTTC; CDR3 protein: CASTDPGEAYNEQFF
J gene: TRBJ2-3; D gene: TRBD2; CDR3 length: 16; clone size: -; V gene: TRBV18; CDR3 DNA: TGTGCCAGCTCACCACGACTAGCGGGGGGGGCAGATACGCAGTATTTT; CDR3 protein: CASSPRLAGGADTQYF
J gene: TRBJ1-1; D gene: -; CDR3 length: 13; clone size: -; V gene: TRBV7-2; CDR3 DNA: TGTGCCAGCAGCTTAGGGGGGGGTACTGAAGCTTTCTTT; CDR3 protein: CASSLGGGTEAFF
J gene: TRBJ2-2; D gene: -; CDR3 length: 17; clone size: -; V gene: TRBV4-3; CDR3 DNA: TGCGCCAGCAGCCAAGATCAGCGGCGTCGATACACCGGGGAGCTGTTTTTT; CDR3 protein: CASSQDQRRRYTGELFF
J gene: TRBJ1-5; D gene: -; CDR3 length: 17; clone size: -; V gene: TRBV18; CDR3 DNA: TGTGCCAGCTCACCAATATCGCCGGGGGGCAGTGGACAGCCCCAGCATTTT; CDR3 protein: CASSPISPGGSGQPQHF
J gene: TRBJ1-1; D gene: TRBD1; CDR3 length: 13; clone size: -; V gene: TRBV7-8; CDR3 DNA: TGTGCCAGCAGCTTACAGGGGGCCACTGAAGCTTTCTTT; CDR3 protein: CASSLQGATEAFF
J gene: TRBJ2-1; D gene: TRBD2; CDR3 length: 16; clone size: -; V gene: TRBV15; CDR3 DNA: TGTGCCACCAGCCTTTATAGCGGGGGAACCTACAATGAGCAGTTCTTC; CDR3 protein: CATSLYSGGTYNEQFF
J gene: TRBJ1-1; D gene: -; CDR3 length: 16; clone size: -; V gene: TRBV6-2/TRBV6-3; CDR3 DNA: TGTGCCAGCAGCCCATCCCCAGGGGCTTTGAACACTGAAGCTTTCTTT; CDR3 protein: CASSPSPGALNTEAFF
J gene: TRBJ2-4; D gene: TRBD1; CDR3 length: 18; clone size: -; V gene: TRBV6-2/TRBV6-3; CDR3 DNA: TGTGCCAGCAGTTACTCGATTCGGGACAGCCTACCCAAAAACATTCAGTACTTC; CDR3 protein: CASSYSIRDSLPKNIQYF
J gene: TRBJ2-1; D gene: TRBD2; CDR3 length: 14; clone size: -; V gene: TRBV7-2; CDR3 DNA: TGTGCCAGCAGCCCCGGCAGCGGGGTGAATGAGCAGTTCTTC; CDR3 protein: CASSPGSGVNEQFF
J gene: TRBJ2-3; D gene: TRBD2; CDR3 length: 16; clone size: few; V gene: TRBV6-2/TRBV6-3; CDR3 DNA: TGTGCCAGCAGTTGGGGACTAGCGGGGGCCACAGATACGCAGTATTTT; CDR3 protein: CASSWGLAGATDTQYF
J gene: TRBJ1-3; D gene: TRBD1; CDR3 length: 16; clone size: -; V gene: TRBV5-5; CDR3 DNA: TGTGCCAGCAGCTTGCCCGGGACAGGGGCTGGAAACACCATATATTTT; CDR3 protein: CASSLPGTGAGNTIYF